Each of the 23 T cell receptor beta chains below was sequenced from the same sample in a study of shared clonotypes between healthy human individuals. Method: immunoSEQ multiplex PCR; TCRdb's copy keeps in-frame clones and lacks some. The sample lists some 1,100,000 clones; more than 75% were seen once. The sequencing input was memory CD4+ T cells from PBMCs. Described subset: CD45RA-negative fraction. The source is a man between 18 and 35 years old in good health. Some clones in this sample may be carry-over from other donors' samples.

The rearrangement links TRBV28 to TRBJ2-2; D is ambiguous. This CDR3 is 10 amino acids long. Germline CDR1 and CDR2: MDHEN and SYDVKM. Between the trimmed V and J ends, which lost 5 bases and 5 bases, there was a span of 0 bases. CDR3 region: CASSTGELFF. The DNA of the CDR3 is TGTGCCAGCAGTACCGGGGAGCTGTTTTTT.

The J gene is TRBJ2-3, the V gene TRBV29-1; D tentatively fits TRBD1 or TRBD2 (7 bases each). V was cut by 5 bases and J by 5 bases, with 20 bases left in between. This CDR3 has 15 residues. The germline CDR1 and CDR2 sequences are SQVTM and ANQGSEA. The CDR3 sequence: CSVTPRGGGKDTQYF. The CDR3 nucleotides are TGCAGCGTTACCCCTCGGGGAGGGGGCAAAGATACGCAGTATTTT.

V usage is TRBV5-1 and J usage is TRBJ2-7; D assignment may be TRBD1 or TRBD2 (5 bases each). The germline V and J ends were trimmed by 4 bases and 3 bases, with 11 bases remaining between them. The CDR3 totals 13 residues. Germline assignment: CDR1 SGHRS and CDR2 YFSETQ. Here the CDR3 DNA reads TGCGCCAGCAGCAGGGACCCAAGCTACGAGCAGTACTTC. It translates to CASSRDPSYEQYF.

This sequence joins TRBV30 and TRBJ2-7, with 9 bases fitting TRBD1. V lost 7 bases, J lost 7 bases, and 8 bases stayed unmatched. CDR3 length: 12 residues. Germline V gene lookup returns CDR1 GTSNPN and CDR2 SVGIG (reference sequence). CDR3 sequence (DNA): TGTGCCTCGGGACAGGGAAGGGGAGAGCAGTACTTC. It codes for CASGQGRGEQYF.

A word on this clone: Other nucleotide sequences from this sample produce the same CDR3. The chain is built from TRBV18 and TRBJ2-3, with D hard to call. Germline CDR1 KGHSH, CDR2 LQKENI. The CDR3 extends over 13 amino acids. V was cut by 3 bases and J by 2 bases, with 6 bases left in between. The CDR3 reads CASSPALTDTQYF. CDR3 bases: TGTGCCAGCTCACCGGCCCTCACAGATACGCAGTATTTT.

CDR3 DNA: TGTGCCAGCAACTCAGGGAGTGGGAACATTCAGTACTTC. Translated, it gives CASNSGSGNIQYF. This sequence joins TRBV7-2 and TRBJ2-4; possibly TRBD1 or TRBD2 for D (5 bases each). Deletions cut 7 bases from V and 7 bases from J, with 14 bases between. Germline-derived CDR1 and CDR2 are SGHTA and FQGNSA. The CDR3 length is 13 residues. The full variable domain, in which reference TRBV7-2 and TRBJ2-4 provide the parts outside the CDR3, is GAGVSQSPSNKVTEKGKDVELRCDPISGHTALYWYRQSLGQGLEFLIYFQGNSAPDKSGLPSDRFSAERTGGSVSTLTIQRTQQEDSAVYLCASNSGSGNIQYFGAGTRLSVL.

This clone was seen just once. The same CDR3 also results from other DNA sequences found in this sample. The chain carries TRBV18 and TRBJ2-2, with 7 bases lining up with TRBD1. The CDR3 sequence is 15 residues long. J lost 1 base, V lost 3 bases, and 2 bases had no gene match. Germline CDR1 and CDR2: KGHSH and LQKENI. CDR3 protein: CASSPGTENTGELFF. The CDR3 coding sequence is TGTGCCAGCTCACCCGGGACAGAGAACACCGGGGAGCTGTTTTTT. Variable domain in full (rest from reference TRBV18 and TRBJ2-2): NAGVMQNPRHLVRRRGQEARLRCSPMKGHSHVYWYRQLPEEGLKFMVYLQKENIIDESGMPKERFSAEFPKEGPSILRIQQVVRGDSAAYFCASSPGTENTGELFFGEGSRLTVL.

Turning to this clone: Within the sample, other DNA sequences also encode this same CDR3. This chain links TRBV28 with TRBJ2-7, with 7 bases aligning to TRBD1. V lost 6 bases to trimming and J lost 2 bases; unmatched junction nucleotides: 4. CDR1 is MDHEN and CDR2 is SYDVKM in the germline V gene. The CDR3 loop spans 13 amino acids. CDR3 bases: TGTGCCAGCAGCCGGACAGGCCCCTACGAGCAGTACTTC. It is translated as CASSRTGPYEQYF.

Worth noting for this clone: Other DNA sequences in the sample encode the same CDR3. The V gene is TRBV9, the J gene TRBJ1-5; 11 bases map to TRBD1. CDR1 SGDLS and CDR2 YYNGEE come from the germline V gene. J gave up 5 bases and V 4 bases, and 2 bases lay outside the gene matches. CDR3 size: 14 residues. The CDR3 nucleotides are TGTGCCAGCAGCCAGGGACAGGGGGATCAGCCCCAGCATTTT. It is translated as CASSQGQGDQPQHF.

The rearrangement links TRBV7-9 to TRBJ2-7, with 7 nucleotides matching TRBD1. The CDR3 has 13 residues. The V segment lost 2 bases and the J segment 5 bases; nucleotides outside the gene matches: 3. The germline CDR1 and CDR2 sequences are SEHNR and FQNEAQ (reference sequence). The CDR3 loop is CASSLLGQNEQYF. CDR3 DNA sequence: TGTGCCAGCAGCTTATTGGGACAGAACGAGCAGTACTTC.

The V gene is TRBV18, the J gene TRBJ2-7; D may be TRBD2 (7 bases). V dropped 1 base and J dropped 7 bases, with 14 bases sitting between them. The germline gives CDR1 KGHSH, CDR2 LQKENI. CDR3 length equals 14 residues. CDR3: CASSPQGGAREQYF. CDR3 coding DNA: TGTGCCAGCTCACCACAGGGGGGGGCGAGGGAGCAGTACTTC.

About this clone: This sample includes further DNA sequences coding for the same CDR3. The rearrangement joins TRBV15 to TRBJ2-5; a possible D gene is TRBD1 (5 bases). The CDR3 is 13 amino acids. Trimming shortened V by 2 bases and J by 4 bases, and 8 bases separated the two germline ends. Per the germline V gene, CDR1 is LNHNV and CDR2 is YYDKDF (reference sequence). CDR3 DNA: TGTGCCACCAGCAGACAGGGCGGAGAGACCCAGTACTTC. It yields the protein CATSRQGGETQYF.

In regard to this clone: Other DNA sequences in this sample translate to the same CDR3. The chain joins TRBV29-1 to TRBJ2-1, with a weak D call TRBD1 (5 bases). The CDR3 consists of 12 residues. Trimming removed 4 bases from V and 3 bases from J, with 7 bases in between. Germline V gene data show CDR1 as SQVTM and CDR2 as ANQGSEA. The CDR3, as DNA: TGCAGCGTTGGAAGGGGCTACAATGAGCAGTTCTTC. Its protein is CSVGRGYNEQFF.

The chain couples TRBV28 to TRBJ2-7; D remains ambiguous. Germline loops: CDR1 MDHEN, CDR2 SYDVKM. Trimming shortened V by 4 bases and J by 9 bases, and 7 bases separated the two germline ends. The CDR3 extends over 10 amino acids. The CDR3 DNA follows: TGTGCCAGCAGTTCTCACTGGCAGTACTTC. This codes for CASSSHWQYF.

CDR3 sequence: CASSQEVTGEDEAFF. The DNA of the CDR3 is TGCGCCAGCAGCCAAGAAGTAACAGGGGAGGATGAAGCTTTCTTT. The chain combines TRBV4-3 with TRBJ1-1; 7 bases are a match to TRBD1. The CDR3 loop spans 15 amino acids. The trim removed 0 bases at V and 7 bases at J, leaving 8 bases unmatched. Germline V gene lookup returns CDR1 LGHNA and CDR2 YSLEER.

There are a few counts of this clone. The chain uses TRBV6-1 and TRBJ1-1, with TRBD1 as a possible D gene (5 bases). CDR1 and CDR2 (germline): MNHNS, SASEGT. The CDR3 has 13 amino acids. V was clipped by 6 bases and J by 0 bases, with 8 bases between them. The CDR3 nucleotides read TGTGCCAGCAGGGACATGTTGAACACTGAAGCTTTCTTT. It is translated as CASRDMLNTEAFF.

The chain uses TRBV6-6 and TRBJ2-7; D is undetermined. The CDR3 covers 12 residues. Germline assignment: CDR1 MNHNY and CDR2 SVGAGI (reference sequence). Trimming took 5 bases from V and 6 from J, leaving 11 bases between them. The DNA for the CDR3 is TGTGCCAGCAGTCCCGGGTGGGGCGAGCAGTACTTC. This gives the protein CASSPGWGEQYF.

The V call is TRBV28, the J call TRBJ2-7; 8 bases line up with TRBD1. Germline lookup yields CDR1 MDHEN and CDR2 SYDVKM. This CDR3 has 15 amino acids. With 4 bases clipped from V and 0 bases from J, the junction kept 5 bases outside the gene matches. CDR3 coding DNA: TGTGCCAGCAGTTCCTCAGGGGGCCTCTCCTACGAGCAGTACTTC. It translates to CASSSSGGLSYEQYF.

The chain combines TRBV7-9 with TRBJ1-6; D uncertain. Per germline, CDR1 SEHNR and CDR2 FQNEAQ (reference sequence). Trimming pared 5 bases from V and 2 bases from J, leaving 19 bases between. There are 18 residues in the CDR3. The CDR3 loop is CASSPLGSTNTYNSPLHF. In nucleotides, the CDR3 is TGTGCCAGCAGCCCCCTTGGTTCCACAAATACCTATAATTCACCCCTCCACTTT. The full variable domain, completed using reference TRBV7-9 and TRBJ1-6, is DTGVSQNPRHKITKRGQNVTFRCDPISEHNRLYWYRQTLGQGPEFLTYFQNEAQLEKSRLLSDRFSAERPKGSFSTLEIQRTEQGDSAMYLCASSPLGSTNTYNSPLHFGNGTRLTVT.

J is TRBJ2-7 and V is TRBV28, with 8 bases fitting TRBD1. The CDR3 length is 15 residues. V lost 5 bases to trimming and J lost 0 bases; unmatched junction nucleotides: 6. Looked up from germline, CDR1 is MDHEN and CDR2 is SYDVKM. The CDR3 sequence is CASSQRTGNSYEQYF. The CDR3 DNA is TGTGCCAGCAGTCAAAGGACAGGGAACTCCTACGAGCAGTACTTC.

The V call is TRBV19, the J call TRBJ1-1; D ambiguous. The CDR3 runs 14 residues. Germline V lookup: CDR1 LNHDA, CDR2 SQIVND (reference sequence). V dropped 3 bases and J dropped 1 base, with 9 bases sitting between them. The CDR3 spells CASSIWERNTEAFF. CDR3 nucleotide sequence: TGTGCCAGTAGTATTTGGGAAAGGAACACTGAAGCTTTCTTT.

About this clone: Other DNA sequences in the same sample also yield this CDR3. V is TRBV7-6 and J is TRBJ2-7; tentatively, D is TRBD1 or TRBD2 (5 bases each). CDR1 and CDR2 (germline): SGHVS, FNYEAQ. There are 15 residues in the CDR3. The V end was cut by 5 bases, the J end by 0 bases, with 14 bases between. CDR3 DNA sequence: TGTGCCAGCAGCCATTCGACAGAGGGCTCCTACGAGCAGTACTTC. This codes for CASSHSTEGSYEQYF.

The genes are TRBV5-1 and TRBJ2-6; a possible D gene is TRBD1 (5 bases). V lost 0 bases to trimming and J lost 0 bases, with 13 bases between them. The CDR3 has 18 amino acids. CDR1 SGHRS and CDR2 YFSETQ come from the germline V gene. CDR3 coding DNA: TGCGCCAGCAGCTTGGAGTGGGCAGGGCCCTCTGGGGCCAACGTCCTGACTTTC. The encoded protein is CASSLEWAGPSGANVLTF.